One and the same sample provided the 8 T cell receptor beta chains below, sequenced in a study of lymphopenia after photon versus proton radiotherapy. Libraries were prepared by immunoSEQ multiplex PCR; TCRdb keeps only in-frame clonotypes and omits some of them. The data contain some 170,000 clones, approximately 86% of them seen just once; the ten biggest clones take up around 4.7%. The sequencing here drew on peripheral blood, taken from a patient treated with photon-based radiotherapy. These receptors were taken from a man aged 45-60 years with gastric cancer.

The chain has TRBV9 and TRBJ2-3, with TRBD2 identical over 11 bases. Per the germline V gene, CDR1 is SGDLS and CDR2 is YYNGEE. V lost 4 bases, J lost 6 bases, and 10 bases stayed unmatched. The CDR3 runs 16 residues. The CDR3 DNA reads as TGTGCCAGCAGCCCAAATTTAGCGGGAGGGGCGGATACGCAGTATTTT. Its protein is CASSPNLAGGADTQYF.

The rearrangement joins TRBV2 to TRBJ2-7; 9 positions agree with TRBD1. Germline V gene lookup returns CDR1 SNHLY and CDR2 FYNNEI. There are 13 residues in the CDR3. V was pared by 6 bases and J by 7 bases, with 7 bases of the junction left unmatched. DNA for the CDR3: TGTGCCAGCAGCAACAGGGGGCAGGGTGAGCAGTACTTC. Translation: CASSNRGQGEQYF. The full variable domain, in which reference TRBV2 and TRBJ2-7 provide the parts outside the CDR3, is EPEVTQTPSHQVTQMGQEVILRCVPISNHLYFYWYRQILGQKVEFLVSFYNNEISEKSEIFDDQFSVERPDGSNFTLKIRSTKLEDSAMYFCASSNRGQGEQYFGPGTRLTVT.

The CDR3 sequence: CASSLIPASGVNNEQFF. The CDR3, as DNA: TGTGCCAGCAGCTTAATACCGGCTAGCGGGGTTAACAATGAGCAGTTCTTC. The V call is TRBV5-6, the J call TRBJ2-1; TRBD2 matches at 9 bases. The CDR3 is 17 residues long. The V gene end was trimmed by 2 bases and the J gene end by 5 bases; junction bases not matched to a gene: 11. Germline CDR1 and CDR2: SGHDT and YYEEEE.

The V gene is TRBV5-4, the J gene TRBJ2-5; 12 positions agree with TRBD1. Germline CDR1 reads SGHNT; CDR2 reads YYREEE (reference sequence). Trimming took 3 bases from V and 5 from J; bases not matched to a gene: 11. The CDR3 extends over 17 amino acids. CDR3: CASSSRRDRGPGETQYF. CDR3 nucleotides: TGTGCCAGCAGCTCGCGCCGGGACAGGGGGCCGGGGGAGACCCAGTACTTC.

V and J are TRBV7-3 and TRBJ2-5; D possibly corresponds to TRBD1 (5 bases). The CDR3 is 16 residues long. V lost 1 base and J 2 bases, leaving 14 bases between the germline ends. Germline V gives CDR1 SGHTA, CDR2 FQGTGA. The CDR3 reads CASSLKGPPSQETQYF. CDR3 sequence (DNA): TGTGCCAGCAGCTTAAAGGGGCCTCCTTCTCAAGAGACCCAGTACTTC.

The V gene is TRBV7-9, the J gene TRBJ1-4; possibly TRBD1 for D (5 bases). The germline gives CDR1 SEHNR, CDR2 FQNEAQ (reference sequence). The V end was cut by 4 bases, the J end by 2 bases, with 11 bases between. The CDR3 covers 15 residues. CDR3 nucleotides: TGTGCCAGCAGCTCCTTTCGGGGCACTAATGAAAAACTGTTTTTT. Translating it yields CASSSFRGTNEKLFF.

The genes are TRBV28 and TRBJ1-5; D ambiguous. Trimming cost V 7 bases and J 1 base, with 14 bases left between them. Germline lookup yields CDR1 MDHEN and CDR2 SYDVKM. The CDR3 runs to 15 residues. CDR3 bases: TGTGCCAGCAAAGTACGAGGGTTGAGCAATCAGCCCCAGCATTTT. Its protein product is CASKVRGLSNQPQHF.

The chain couples TRBV28 to TRBJ1-1; D may be TRBD1 (5 bases). V shed 6 bases and J shed 1 base, with 15 bases lying between them. The CDR3 has 15 amino acids. From germline, CDR1 is MDHEN and CDR2 SYDVKM. CDR3 region: CASSPPDRPNTEAFF. The DNA of the CDR3 is TGTGCCAGCAGCCCCCCCGACAGACCGAACACTGAAGCTTTCTTT.